Following are 10 T cell receptor beta chains from one sample sequenced in a study of blood T cells in healthy people across ages. It was with a sample-barcoded 5' primer and a J-beta primer mix that a second PCR of roughly 7 to 12 cycles was run. TCRdb itself ran the 5' RACE reads through MiXCR, one entry per CDR3 protein. The sample lists roughly 800,000 distinct CDR3 sequences; around half were seen once. Sequenced sample: blood. The receptors originated from an older man in good health.

V gene TRBV19 combines with J gene TRBJ2-1; TRBD2 matches at 10 bases. The J segment lost 6 bases and the V segment lost 2 bases, leaving 7 bases of the junction unmatched. Germline V gene data show CDR1 as LNHDA and CDR2 as SQIVND (reference sequence). This CDR3 has 16 amino acids. CDR3 sequence (DNA): TGTGCCAGTAGTATACCTAGCGGGAGTTCCCTCAATGAGCAGTTCTTC. It translates to CASSIPSGSSLNEQFF.

This clonotype was detected only a few times. The V and J genes are TRBV27 and TRBJ1-5, with a tentative D call TRBD1 (5 bases). The V gene's germline CDR1 is MNHEY and CDR2 SMNVEV (reference sequence). CDR3 length equals 14 residues. Deletions cut 1 base from V and 7 bases from J, with 11 bases between. CDR3 sequence reads: CASSLWTRGQPQHF. The DNA of the CDR3 is TGTGCCAGCAGTTTATGGACGCGGGGGCAGCCCCAGCATTTT.

Worth noting for this clonotype: A much larger clone is a single base away; this may be a read error. The chain employs TRBV20-1 and TRBJ2-1; TRBD1 matches 9 bases. Germline trimming cut 5 bases from V and 12 bases from J; bases unmatched to any gene: 29. The CDR3 is 19 residues long. Per the germline V gene, CDR1 is DFQATT and CDR2 is SNEGSKA (reference sequence). This CDR3 is CSASISPRTGTGKGSGQFF. The CDR3 region has the DNA TGCAGTGCTTCCATATCCCCACGAACCGGGACAGGGAAAGGTAGTGGGCAGTTCTTC.

This chain joins TRBV12-3 or TRBV12-4 and TRBJ1-2, with 7 bases fitting TRBD1. J gave up 7 bases and V 5 bases, and 10 bases lay outside the gene matches. This CDR3 is built from 14 residues. The CDR3 DNA reads as TGTGCCAGCAGTGTTCCGGGACAGTTTGGTGGCTACACCTTC. Translated: CASSVPGQFGGYTF.

The CDR3 nucleotides are TGTGCCAGCAGCACACAGGGGGCGGCCACAGATACGCAGTATTTT. Protein product: CASSTQGAATDTQYF. The chain recombines TRBV2 with TRBJ2-3, with 9 bases aligning to TRBD1. The V segment lost 6 bases and the J segment 2 bases; nucleotides outside the gene matches: 6. Germline values: CDR1 SNHLY, CDR2 FYNNEI. The CDR3 runs to 15 residues. Together with reference TRBV2 and TRBJ2-3, the CDR3 gives the full variable domain: EPEVTQTPSHQVTQMGQEVILRCVPISNHLYFYWYRQILGQKVEFLVSFYNNEISEKSEIFDDQFSVERPDGSNFTLKIRSTKLEDSAMYFCASSTQGAATDTQYFGPGTRLTVL.

The chain joins TRBV2 to TRBJ2-4, with TRBD2 matching 8 bases. The J call is uncertain, as TRBJ2-7 better fits the DNA end. Per the germline V gene, CDR1 is SNHLY and CDR2 is FYNNEI. There are 14 residues in the CDR3. CDR3 in DNA: TGTGCCAGCAGTCCGGGGACTAGTTACTACGAGCAGTACTTC. As protein: CASSPGTSYYEQYF.

Only one count was recorded for this clonotype. This rearrangement joins TRBV14 to TRBJ2-5; 7 bases match TRBD2. After removal of 3 bases from V and 7 bases from J, the junction contained 11 bases not matched to a gene. Germline V gene sequence: CDR1 SGHDN, CDR2 FVKESK. The CDR3 totals 15 residues. This CDR3 is CASSQDLAGDRTQYF. The CDR3 DNA reads as TGTGCCAGCAGCCAGGATCTTGCGGGGGACCGGACCCAGTACTTC.

This clonotype showed up just a few times. The rearrangement uses TRBV29-1 and TRBJ2-7; D could derive from TRBD1 or TRBD2 (5 bases each). V was clipped by 3 bases and J by 5 bases, with 11 bases between them. The CDR3 is made up of 12 amino acids. Germline lookup yields CDR1 SQVTM and CDR2 ANQGSEA. CDR3 bases: TGCAGCGTTGATCCCGGGACGAACGAGCAGTACTTC. Encoded protein: CSVDPGTNEQYF.

The V and J genes are TRBV7-9 and TRBJ2-7; maybe TRBD2 (6 bases). The germline V and J ends were trimmed by 5 bases and 4 bases, with 21 bases remaining between them. In germline, CDR1 is SEHNR, CDR2 FQNEAQ (reference sequence). CDR3 length equals 16 residues. The CDR3 sequence: CASSLGDRGTKYEQYF. CDR3 bases: TGTGCCAGCAGCCTGGGGGACCGGGGGACCAAATACGAGCAGTACTTC.

This chain uses TRBV2 with TRBJ2-4, with D possibly TRBD1 on 6 matching bases. The J call is doubtful: the DNA matches TRBJ2-7 better. Germline loops: CDR1 SNHLY, CDR2 FYNNEI. The CDR3 contains 14 residues. DNA for the CDR3: TGTGCCAGCAGGGGGCCTGGCAGGGGTTACGAGCAGTACTTC. It encodes CASRGPGRGYEQYF.